Below, 25 T cell receptor beta chains from the same sample are listed, as sequenced in a study of OX40 agonist ivuxolimab in advanced cancers. Assay: immunoSEQ multiplex PCR; the TCRdb copy retains only in-frame clones and omits some. The data show about 72,000 clones, with around 86% seen just once and 2% to 2.5% held by the top ten. Sequencing was performed on CD4+ or CD8+ T cells sorted from blood, taken in a trial of the OX40 agonist ivuxolimab. These receptors were obtained from an adult with an advanced solid tumor such as melanoma, head and neck, liver or kidney cancer.

The V call is TRBV11-3, the J call TRBJ2-7; 8 bases map to TRBD1. V gave up 5 bases and J gave up 5 bases; unmatched junction bases: 11. The CDR3 totals 15 residues. Germline lookup yields CDR1 SGHNT and CDR2 YENEEA. The DNA of the CDR3 is TGTGCCAGCAGCGAACCCTCGGACAGGGATGACGAGCAGTACTTC. Translating it yields CASSEPSDRDDEQYF.

The rearrangement joins TRBV19 to TRBJ2-7; D possibly corresponds to TRBD2 (6 bases). This CDR3 contains 16 residues. CDR1 and CDR2 from the germline V gene are LNHDA and SQIVND (reference sequence). Trimming pared 3 bases from V and 2 bases from J, leaving 17 bases between. The CDR3 protein is CASSIFSRRGTYEQYF. The CDR3 DNA reads as TGTGCCAGTAGTATTTTCTCCCGGAGGGGCACCTACGAGCAGTACTTC.

This clone is labeled medium-sized. V gene TRBV2 combines with J gene TRBJ2-1; 7 bases agree with TRBD1. Germline values: CDR1 SNHLY, CDR2 FYNNEI. The V segment lost 7 bases and the J segment 6 bases; nucleotides outside the gene matches: 9. There are 14 residues in the CDR3. The CDR3 protein is CASTRPRQGNEQFF. The CDR3 DNA is TGTGCCAGCACTAGACCGAGACAGGGCAATGAGCAGTTCTTC.

The rearrangement uses TRBV6-4 and TRBJ2-7; maybe TRBD2 (6 bases). Germline V lookup: CDR1 MRHNA, CDR2 SNTAGT. This CDR3 region has 13 residues. V lost 5 bases, J lost 6 bases, and 14 bases lay in between. This CDR3 reads CASSTEVGGEQYF. In DNA form, the CDR3 reads TGTGCCAGCAGTACAGAAGTCGGGGGCGAGCAGTACTTC.

The gene calls are TRBV7-3 and TRBJ2-7, with D maybe TRBD1 (5 bases). Germline CDR1 and CDR2: SGHTA and FQGTGA. The CDR3 is 13 amino acids. Trimming pared 4 bases from V and 4 bases from J, leaving 11 bases between. The CDR3 region has the DNA TGTGCCAGCAGCTCCGCACGACAGTACGAGCAGTACTTC. Protein sequence: CASSSARQYEQYF.

The rearrangement links TRBV7-2 to TRBJ2-2; D not certain. Germline-derived CDR1 and CDR2 are SGHTA and FQGNSA. Trimming pared 2 bases from V and 5 bases from J, leaving 9 bases between. The CDR3 sequence is 14 residues long. The CDR3 is CASSLTAGTGELFF. The DNA of the CDR3 is TGTGCCAGCAGCTTAACGGCAGGTACCGGGGAGCTGTTTTTT.

This chain joins TRBV27 and TRBJ1-5; D may be TRBD1 (5 bases). The germline V and J ends were trimmed by 4 bases and 2 bases, with 15 bases remaining between them. This CDR3 comprises 16 residues. Per germline, CDR1 MNHEY and CDR2 SMNVEV (reference sequence). For the CDR3, the DNA is TGTGCCAGCAGTTCCTGGGACTCCGGGGGCAATCAGCCCCAGCATTTT. Protein sequence: CASSSWDSGGNQPQHF.

This chain uses TRBV21-1 with TRBJ2-2; the D call TRBD2 from the table was never checked on the DNA. TRBV21-1 counts as a pseudogene. This CDR3 is 19 amino acids long. This CDR3 reads CASSKELAGVVPNTGELFF. CDR3 nucleotides: TGTGCCAGCAGCAAAGAACTAGCGGGAGTAGTCCCCAACACCGGGGAGCTGTTTTTT.

V is TRBV2 and J is TRBJ2-7; D uncertain. CDR3 length: 12 residues. CDR1 SNHLY and CDR2 FYNNEI come from the germline V gene. V shed 7 bases and J shed 3 bases, with 10 bases lying between them. The CDR3 spells CASTEQNYEQYF. The CDR3 region has the DNA TGTGCCAGCACGGAACAGAACTACGAGCAGTACTTC.

V gene TRBV6-6 combines with J gene TRBJ1-4, with D possibly matching TRBD1 (6 bases). V lost 5 bases to trimming and J lost 7 bases, with 17 bases between them. The germline CDR1 and CDR2 sequences are MNHNY and SVGAGI (reference sequence). This CDR3 has 15 amino acids. The CDR3 protein is CASSPTGLVAEKLFF. CDR3 in DNA: TGTGCCAGCAGTCCAACAGGGTTGGTGGCTGAAAAACTGTTTTTT.

This chain uses TRBV2 with TRBJ2-1; TRBD2 matches 13 bases. This CDR3 has 15 residues. V trimming: 5 bases; J trimming: 4 bases; junction bases outside the gene matches: 2. CDR1 and CDR2 (germline): SNHLY, FYNNEI. The CDR3 region is CASSTSGRGYNEQFF. In DNA form, the CDR3 reads TGTGCCAGCAGTACTAGCGGGAGGGGGTACAATGAGCAGTTCTTC.

The gene calls are TRBV19 and TRBJ2-1; 7 bases line up with TRBD1. Germline CDR1 LNHDA, CDR2 SQIVND (reference sequence). V was clipped by 5 bases and J by 6 bases; unmatched bases: 7. This CDR3 has 14 amino acids. CDR3 sequence (DNA): TGTGCCAGTAGTCCATACAGGGGAAGCAATGAGCAGTTCTTC. Protein product: CASSPYRGSNEQFF. The full variable domain, rest sourced from reference TRBV19 and TRBJ2-1, is DGGITQSPKYLFRKEGQNVTLSCEQNLNHDAMYWYRQDPGQGLRLIYYSQIVNDFQKGDIAEGYSVSREKKESFPLTVTSAQKNPTAFYLCASSPYRGSNEQFFGPGTRLTVL.

In its sample, this clone was seen a few times. V is TRBV19 and J is TRBJ2-5; the D gene is possibly TRBD2 (7 bases). Looked up from germline, CDR1 is LNHDA and CDR2 is SQIVND (reference sequence). The CDR3 contains 13 residues. V lost 6 bases and J 5 bases, leaving 13 bases between the germline ends. The CDR3 spells CASRRGGVETQYF. In DNA, the CDR3 is TGTGCCAGTAGAAGGGGGGGCGTGGAGACCCAGTACTTC. Full variable domain (missing parts from reference TRBV19 and TRBJ2-5): DGGITQSPKYLFRKEGQNVTLSCEQNLNHDAMYWYRQDPGQGLRLIYYSQIVNDFQKGDIAEGYSVSREKKESFPLTVTSAQKNPTAFYLCASRRGGVETQYFGPGTRLLVL.

This clone appeared a few times. The rearrangement uses TRBV14 and TRBJ1-2; no clear D. V was shortened by 2 bases and J by 5 bases, with 15 bases between the two germline ends. There are 15 residues in the CDR3. The germline gives CDR1 SGHDN, CDR2 FVKESK. In nucleotides, the CDR3 is TGTGCCAGCAGCCAAAAAGTAGGCGGAACATATGGCTACACCTTC. It is translated as CASSQKVGGTYGYTF.

The rearrangement links TRBV19 to TRBJ2-1, with 9 bases matching TRBD2. The CDR3 is 18 residues long. CDR1 is LNHDA, CDR2 SQIVND, per germline (reference sequence). The trim removed 7 bases at V and 5 bases at J, leaving 18 bases unmatched. The CDR3 here is CASTGGTTSGGRDNEQFF. CDR3 bases: TGTGCCAGTACGGGGGGAACCACTAGCGGCGGGAGGGACAATGAGCAGTTCTTC.

The chain joins TRBV5-8 to TRBJ1-5; no reliable D call. This CDR3 spans 13 amino acids. Trimming pared 4 bases from V and 0 bases from J, leaving 5 bases between. Germline V gene sequence: CDR1 SGHTS, CDR2 YDEGEE. The CDR3 nucleotides are TGTGCCAGCAGCCTGAGTAGCAATCAGCCCCAGCATTTT. This codes for CASSLSSNQPQHF.

This clone has only a few counts. This chain links TRBV19 with TRBJ2-2; TRBD2 matches 9 bases. The CDR3 contains 18 residues. V dropped 3 bases and J dropped 2; count of bases not matched to a gene: 10. Germline-derived CDR1 and CDR2 are LNHDA and SQIVND (reference sequence). CDR3 sequence (DNA): TGTGCCAGTAGTATTGCGACTAGCGGAGGCGGAAACACCGGGGAGCTGTTTTTT. Translation: CASSIATSGGGNTGELFF.

This chain links TRBV13 with TRBJ2-5; 7 nucleotides align to TRBD1. The CDR3 has 18 residues. Germline values: CDR1 PRHDT, CDR2 FYEKMQ (reference sequence). V lost 4 bases to trimming and J lost 1 base; unmatched junction nucleotides: 15. DNA of the CDR3: TGTGCCAGCAGCTCGAGCACAGCCGGGACAGCCACCCAAGAGACCCAGTACTTC. Translation: CASSSSTAGTATQETQYF.

CDR3 DNA sequence: TGTGCCAGCAGCCAGACTAGTGCTGAGCAGTTCTTC. Translation gives CASSQTSAEQFF. The genes are TRBV7-9 and TRBJ2-1, with D tentatively TRBD2 (6 bases). CDR1 and CDR2 from the germline V gene are SEHNR and FQNEAQ (reference sequence). The CDR3 runs 12 residues. The V and J ends lost 5 bases and 9 bases respectively, with 11 bases between them.

The gene calls are TRBV27 and TRBJ1-1, with 11 nucleotides matching TRBD1. CDR1 and CDR2 (germline): MNHEY, SMNVEV (reference sequence). V lost 5 bases, J lost 7 bases, and 9 bases stayed unmatched. The length of the CDR3 is 15 residues. The CDR3 DNA follows: TGTGCCAGCAGTCCGGACAGGGGGCCTGCGGTTGAAGCTTTCTTT. This translates into CASSPDRGPAVEAFF.

This chain's CDR3 is CARPVATNEKLFF. The CDR3 coding sequence is TGCGCCAGACCAGTTGCAACTAATGAAAAACTGTTTTTT. This chain uses TRBV4-3 with TRBJ1-4, with D uncertain. The CDR3 covers 13 residues. The V end was cut by 9 bases, the J end by 0 bases, with 8 bases between. The germline V gene has CDR1 LGHNA and CDR2 YSLEER.

This clone has only one observation. The chain has TRBV5-1 and TRBJ2-5, with no clear D. The length of the CDR3 is 14 residues. The germline V gene has CDR1 SGHRS and CDR2 YFSETQ. V was clipped by 0 bases and J by 5 bases, with 11 bases between them. CDR3 coding DNA: TGCGCCAGCAGCTTGGAAGGTCCCGGCGAGACCCAGTACTTC. It is translated as CASSLEGPGETQYF.

The chain carries TRBV12-5 and TRBJ2-1; TRBD2 matches at 11 bases. Looked up from germline, CDR1 is LGHNT and CDR2 is FRNRAP. After removal of 2 bases from V and 9 bases from J, the junction contained 6 bases not matched to a gene. This CDR3 contains 15 residues. This CDR3 is CASGLLLAGVSEQFF. CDR3 sequence (DNA): TGTGCTAGTGGTTTGTTACTAGCGGGAGTCTCTGAGCAGTTCTTC. The variable domain in full, completed from reference TRBV12-5 and TRBJ2-1, reads DARVTQTPRHKVTEMGQEVTMRCQPILGHNTVFWYRQTMMQGLELLAYFRNRAPLDDSGMPKDRFSAEMPDATLATLKIQPSEPRDSAVYFCASGLLLAGVSEQFFGPGTRLTVL.

The rearrangement uses TRBV9 and TRBJ2-3; 11 bases are a match to TRBD2. Per the germline V gene, CDR1 is SGDLS and CDR2 is YYNGEE. J lost 2 bases, V lost 0 bases, and 5 bases had no gene match. This CDR3 has 17 amino acids. The CDR3 DNA follows: TGTGCCAGCAGCGTAGGCACTAGCGGGAGCTTCACAGATACGCAGTATTTT. Its translation: CASSVGTSGSFTDTQYF.

The chain carries TRBV7-2 and TRBJ1-2; the D is unclear. Trimming cost V 5 bases and J 6 bases, with 16 bases left between them. CDR3 length equals 14 residues. Looked up from germline, CDR1 is SGHTA and CDR2 is FQGNSA. CDR3 in amino acids: CASSPPHSIDGYTF. The CDR3, as DNA: TGTGCCAGCAGCCCCCCCCACTCCATAGATGGCTACACCTTC. The full variable domain, its missing parts supplied by reference TRBV7-2 and TRBJ1-2, is GAGVSQSPSNKVTEKGKDVELRCDPISGHTALYWYRQSLGQGLEFLIYFQGNSAPDKSGLPSDRFSAERTGGSVSTLTIQRTQQEDSAVYLCASSPPHSIDGYTFGSGTRLTVV.